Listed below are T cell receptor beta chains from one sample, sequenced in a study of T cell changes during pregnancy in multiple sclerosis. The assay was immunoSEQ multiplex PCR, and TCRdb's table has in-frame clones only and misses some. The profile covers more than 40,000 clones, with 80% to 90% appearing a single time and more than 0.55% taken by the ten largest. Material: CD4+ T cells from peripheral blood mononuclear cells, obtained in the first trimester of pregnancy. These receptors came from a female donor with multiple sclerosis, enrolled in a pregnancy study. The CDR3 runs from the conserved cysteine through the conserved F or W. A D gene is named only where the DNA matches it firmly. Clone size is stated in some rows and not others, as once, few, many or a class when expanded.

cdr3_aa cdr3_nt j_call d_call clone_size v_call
CASSQLIGGTGELFF TGCGCCAGCAGCCAACTAATAGGAGGCACCGGGGAGCTGTTTTTT TRBJ2-2 - - TRBV4-1
CASSLAVGQETQYF TGTGCCAGCAGCTTAGCGGTCGGGCAAGAGACCCAGTACTTC TRBJ2-5 - - TRBV7-9
CASSLGGAAGYGYTF TGTGCCAGTAGTTTGGGAGGTGCAGCGGGTTATGGCTACACCTTC TRBJ1-2 - - TRBV25-1
CSVEGLAGSLETQYF TGCAGCGTCGAAGGTCTAGCGGGTTCCCTCGAGACCCAGTACTTC TRBJ2-5 TRBD2 - TRBV29-1
CSGLGHVEQFF TGCAGCGGCCTAGGACATGTTGAGCAGTTCTTC TRBJ2-1 - - TRBV29-1
CASRRTETNYGYTF TGTGCCAGCAGGAGGACAGAAACTAACTATGGCTACACCTTC TRBJ1-2 - - TRBV2
CAWTRTGGSNYGYTF TGTGCCTGGACCAGGACAGGGGGCAGTAACTATGGCTACACCTTC TRBJ1-2 TRBD1 - TRBV30
CASKRQGVITDTQYF TGTGCCAGCAAGAGGCAGGGTGTGATCACAGATACGCAGTATTTT TRBJ2-3 - - TRBV5-8
CASNHDRSAEAFF TGTGCCAGCAACCACGACAGGAGCGCTGAAGCTTTCTTT TRBJ1-1 - - TRBV11-2
CASMLAGVNTGELFF TGTGCCAGCATGTTAGCGGGAGTGAACACCGGGGAGCTGTTTTTT TRBJ2-2 TRBD2 - TRBV6-1
CASSATSGSVSEQYF TGTGCCAGCAGCGCGACTAGCGGGAGTGTTAGCGAGCAGTACTTC TRBJ2-7 TRBD2 - TRBV9
CASSLGTSRQETQYF TGTGCCAGCAGCTTGGGGACTAGCAGACAAGAGACCCAGTACTTC TRBJ2-5 TRBD2 - TRBV5-8
CASSFEAGASYEQYF TGTGCCAGCAGTTTCGAAGCGGGAGCCTCCTACGAGCAGTACTTC TRBJ2-7 TRBD2 once TRBV27
CASSWTNEQFF TGCGCCAGCAGCTGGACAAATGAGCAGTTCTTC TRBJ2-1 - once TRBV5-1
CASMGGLGTGGQGTDTQYF TGTGCCAGCATGGGAGGTCTCGGGACAGGGGGCCAGGGAACAGATACGCAGTATTTT TRBJ2-3 TRBD1 - TRBV11-2
CAISELAGVTFAEQYF TGTGCCATCAGTGAACTAGCGGGAGTGACCTTCGCCGAGCAGTACTTC TRBJ2-7 TRBD2 few TRBV10-3
CASSIVSGTGRTYEQYF TGTGCCAGTAGTATAGTGAGCGGAACGGGTCGAACCTACGAGCAGTACTTC TRBJ2-7 - - TRBV19
CASSQEGTGVYEQYF TGCGCCAGCAGCCAAGAGGGGACAGGGGTCTACGAGCAGTACTTC TRBJ2-7 TRBD1 once TRBV4-3
CASSDRGSYTEAFF TGTGCCAGTAGCGACCGGGGTTCGTACACTGAAGCTTTCTTT TRBJ1-1 - - TRBV19
CATSRELAGATQYF TGTGCCACCAGCAGAGAACTAGCGGGAGCTACGCAGTATTTT TRBJ2-3 TRBD2 few TRBV15
CASSFSSGSHNEQFF TGTGCCAGCAGCTTTTCTAGCGGTTCCCACAATGAGCAGTTCTTC TRBJ2-1 TRBD2 few TRBV7-2
CASTERGNTGELFF TGTGCCAGCACGGAGCGGGGGAACACCGGGGAGCTGTTTTTT TRBJ2-2 TRBD2 - TRBV6-6
CASSADSNQPQHF TGTGCCAGCTCGGCAGATAGCAATCAGCCCCAGCATTTT TRBJ1-5 - - TRBV18
CASSPNTYEQYF TGTGCCAGCAGCCCCAACACCTACGAGCAGTACTTC TRBJ2-7 - few TRBV7-2
CASSYTGSYGYTF TGTGCCAGTAGTTACACCGGGTCCTATGGCTACACCTTC TRBJ1-2 - - TRBV6-6
CASSPGYPGSGNTIYF TGCGCCAGCAGCCCCGGTTATCCGGGGTCTGGAAACACCATATATTTT TRBJ1-3 - - TRBV5-1
CASSSYRDRVRELFF TGTGCCAGCAGTTCATACCGGGACAGGGTTCGGGAGCTGTTTTTT TRBJ2-2 TRBD1 - TRBV6-5
CASSLAGQPYGYTF TGTGCCAGCAGCTTAGCGGGACAGCCCTATGGCTACACCTTC TRBJ1-2 TRBD1 - TRBV7-9
CASSEWVGTRAGELFF TGTGCCAGCAGTGAATGGGTAGGGACTCGGGCCGGGGAGCTGTTTTTT TRBJ2-2 - - TRBV25-1
CASSLGRLAWSETQYF TGTGCCAGCAGCTTAGGGAGACTAGCGTGGTCGGAGACCCAGTACTTC TRBJ2-5 TRBD2 - TRBV11-3
CASSQGVQGADTEAFF TGCGCCAGCAGCCAAGGGGTCCAGGGGGCGGACACTGAAGCTTTCTTT TRBJ1-1 TRBD1 - TRBV4-3
CASSPRDSNYGYTF TGTGCCAGCAGCCCTCGGGACAGCAACTATGGCTACACCTTC TRBJ1-2 TRBD1 - TRBV7-9
CASARTHNTDTQYF TGTGCCAGCGCCAGGACTCATAATACAGATACGCAGTATTTT TRBJ2-3 - - TRBV28
CAWSRTGVNQPQHF TGTGCCTGGAGTCGGACAGGCGTCAATCAGCCCCAGCATTTT TRBJ1-5 TRBD1 - TRBV30
CASIRRGGLYNEQFF TGTGCCAGCATCCGTCGGGGGGGCCTTTACAATGAGCAGTTCTTC TRBJ2-1 TRBD2 once TRBV5-8
CASSVSRTGGYEQYF TGCGCCAGCAGTGTCAGTCGAACAGGGGGCTACGAGCAGTACTTC TRBJ2-7 TRBD1 - TRBV5-1
CASSPNGLAGGPLGQETQYF TGTGCCAGCAGCCCGAACGGACTAGCGGGAGGGCCATTGGGGCAAGAGACCCAGTACTTC TRBJ2-5 TRBD2 - TRBV5-5
CASSPLQGLKEQYF TGTGCCAGCAGCCCGCTCCAGGGGCTAAAAGAGCAGTACTTC TRBJ2-7 - - TRBV7-2
CASRGGGSLGTEAFF TGTGCCAGCAGGGGGGGTGGCAGTCTTGGGACTGAAGCTTTCTTT TRBJ1-1 - - TRBV5-4
CASSAMTGSNEKLFF TGTGCCAGTAGTGCTATGACAGGGAGTAATGAAAAACTGTTTTTT TRBJ1-4 TRBD1 - TRBV19
CASRQEEDKTYGQYF TGTGCCAGCAGGCAGGAAGAGGACAAAACCTACGGGCAGTACTTC TRBJ2-7 - once TRBV21-1